These 25 T cell receptor beta chains were sequenced from one sample in a study of blood T cell repertoires in COVID-19. Method: immunoSEQ multiplex PCR; TCRdb's copy keeps in-frame clones and lacks some. The sample holds a few hundred thousand clones, over 80% seen once. Material: peripheral blood. Source of these receptors: a man aged 25-45 years who had recovered from COVID-19.

This clone was detected a few times. The gene calls are TRBV6-5 and TRBJ1-5; 9 bases line up with TRBD1. The germline V gene has CDR1 MNHEY and CDR2 SVGAGI. The V gene end was trimmed by 5 bases and the J gene end by 4 bases; junction bases not matched to a gene: 6. The CDR3 has 15 amino acids. The CDR3 here is CASSPTGGNNQPQHF. As DNA, the CDR3 is TGTGCCAGCAGTCCGACAGGGGGAAATAATCAGCCCCAGCATTTT.

The chain uses TRBV27 and TRBJ1-5, with 9 bases lining up with TRBD1. The CDR3 covers 15 residues. Germline CDR1 is MNHEY and CDR2 is SMNVEV (reference sequence). J lost 1 base, V lost 6 bases, and 4 bases had no gene match. CDR3 amino acids: CASSQDRGSNQPQHF. Here the CDR3 DNA reads TGTGCCAGCAGCCAGGACAGGGGCAGCAATCAGCCCCAGCATTTT.

V and J are TRBV18 and TRBJ2-1, with 7 nucleotides matching TRBD1. Trimming took 2 bases from V and 4 from J; bases not matched to a gene: 5. This CDR3 spans 15 amino acids. Germline loops: CDR1 KGHSH, CDR2 LQKENI. CDR3 coding DNA: TGTGCCAGCTCACCAGGGACAGCACCTTACAATGAGCAGTTCTTC. Translating it yields CASSPGTAPYNEQFF.

This clone was detected only a few times. The gene calls are TRBV5-1 and TRBJ1-1; D is possibly TRBD1 (6 bases). Between the trimmed V and J ends, which lost 5 bases and 1 base, there was a span of 9 bases. The CDR3 totals 13 residues. Germline V lookup: CDR1 SGHRS, CDR2 YFSETQ. CDR3 DNA: TGCGCCAGCAGACAGGGCGAGAACACTGAAGCTTTCTTT. Encoded protein: CASRQGENTEAFF.

This clone was found a few times. This chain joins TRBV25-1 and TRBJ2-7; possibly TRBD1 for D (5 bases). The CDR3 consists of 13 residues. V was pared by 4 bases and J by 2 bases, with 9 bases between. Germline-derived CDR1 and CDR2 are MGHDK and SYGVNS. DNA of the CDR3: TGTGCCAGCAGTGCACAGGACACCTACGAGCAGTACTTC. Its protein product is CASSAQDTYEQYF.

The chain employs TRBV5-1 and TRBJ2-1; no clear D. Germline loops: CDR1 SGHRS, CDR2 YFSETQ. V dropped 5 bases and J dropped 0 bases, with 12 bases sitting between them. This CDR3 spans 15 amino acids. The CDR3 DNA reads TGCGCCAGCAGTACCGCCAGAAGCTCCTACAATGAGCAGTTCTTC. This translates into CASSTARSSYNEQFF.

V is TRBV27 and J is TRBJ1-6; D is unclear. CDR3 size: 16 residues. V dropped 2 bases and J dropped 0 bases, with 8 bases sitting between them. Germline V lookup: CDR1 MNHEY, CDR2 SMNVEV (reference sequence). The CDR3 DNA sequence: TGTGCCAGCAGTTTAGACGCTAGCTCCTATAATTCACCCCTCCACTTT. It codes for CASSLDASSYNSPLHF.

V usage is TRBV7-9 and J usage is TRBJ2-5; D uncertain. V lost 5 bases to trimming and J lost 5 bases, with 15 bases between them. The germline gives CDR1 SEHNR, CDR2 FQNEAQ (reference sequence). The CDR3 totals 14 residues. CDR3 loop: CASSLAIDGETQYF. The CDR3 coding sequence is TGTGCCAGCAGCCTCGCAATCGACGGGGAGACCCAGTACTTC.

The chain employs TRBV5-8 and TRBJ1-3, with TRBD1 identical over 7 bases. V was clipped by 4 bases and J by 6 bases; unmatched bases: 4. The CDR3 extends over 13 amino acids. Germline lookup yields CDR1 SGHTS and CDR2 YDEGEE. CDR3 in amino acids: CASSDREANTIYF. CDR3 nucleotide sequence: TGTGCCAGCAGCGACAGGGAGGCAAACACCATATATTTT.

The chain employs TRBV10-2 and TRBJ2-7; D possibly corresponds to TRBD2 (6 bases). Deletions cut 5 bases from V and 2 bases from J, with 13 bases between. The germline V gene encodes CDR1 WSHSY and CDR2 SAAADI. The CDR3 is made up of 14 amino acids. The DNA of the CDR3 is TGCGCCAGCAGTAGGTGGGACTCCGCCTACGAGCAGTACGTC. Translation: CASSRWDSAYEQYV.

The J gene is TRBJ1-5, the V gene TRBV28; D is unclear. V dropped 4 bases and J dropped 9 bases, with 10 bases sitting between them. The CDR3 length is 12 residues. Per germline, CDR1 MDHEN and CDR2 SYDVKM. CDR3 in DNA: TGTGCCAGCAGTTCCCACCTAACGCCCCAGCATTTT. Its protein is CASSSHLTPQHF.

This clone was detected only a few times. The V gene is TRBV7-8, the J gene TRBJ2-5; TRBD2 might be the D (6 bases). This CDR3 contains 16 residues. Trimming cost V 4 bases and J 5 bases, with 20 bases left between them. Germline lookup yields CDR1 SGHVS and CDR2 FQNEAQ. The CDR3 sequence: CASSSRRLGRGETQYF. The CDR3 DNA reads as TGTGCCAGCAGCTCCCGAAGACTAGGACGGGGGGAGACCCAGTACTTC. Drawing the rest from reference TRBV7-8 and TRBJ2-5, the complete variable domain is GAGVSQSPRYKVAKRGQDVALRCDPISGHVSLFWYQQALGQGPEFLTYFQNEAQLDKSGLPSDRFFAERPEGSVSTLKIQRTQQEDSAVYLCASSSRRLGRGETQYFGPGTRLLVL.

Written as DNA, the CDR3 is TGCAGCGTTGGTATTGGGGGGGAAGATACGCAGTATTTT. Its protein is CSVGIGGEDTQYF. The V call is TRBV29-1, the J call TRBJ2-3, with 7 bases that match TRBD2. J lost 5 bases, V lost 4 bases, and 6 bases had no gene match. Per germline, CDR1 SQVTM and CDR2 ANQGSEA. The CDR3 has 13 residues.

V and J are TRBV10-2 and TRBJ2-5, with TRBD2 matching over 9 bases. The CDR3 length is 16 residues. In germline, CDR1 is WSHSY, CDR2 SAAADI. V trimming: 2 bases; J trimming: 4 bases; junction bases outside the gene matches: 8. The chain's CDR3 is CASSEERGTSRETQYF. The DNA of the CDR3 is TGCGCCAGCAGTGAGGAGCGGGGGACTAGCAGAGAGACCCAGTACTTC.

The chain uses TRBV28 and TRBJ1-5; unclear D gene. This CDR3 has 14 amino acids. CDR1 and CDR2 (germline): MDHEN, SYDVKM. With 2 bases removed from V and 2 bases from J, the gap between germline ends came to 7 bases. CDR3 bases: TGTGCCAGCAGTTTAGGAGTGGGCAATCAGCCCCAGCATTTT. It yields the protein CASSLGVGNQPQHF.

The rearrangement uses TRBV2 and TRBJ1-5; 10 bases map to TRBD1. The germline CDR1 and CDR2 sequences are SNHLY and FYNNEI. The CDR3 spans 15 residues. Trimming took 1 base from V and 4 from J; bases not matched to a gene: 1. The CDR3 is CASSEGTGGNQPQHF. CDR3 bases: TGTGCCAGCAGTGAAGGGACAGGGGGGAATCAGCCCCAGCATTTT.

The chain joins TRBV7-6 to TRBJ2-3, with TRBD1 matching over 9 bases. With V trimmed by 5 bases and J by 3 bases, 12 bases remained unmatched. This CDR3 has 17 residues. Germline CDR1 reads SGHVS; CDR2 reads FNYEAQ. CDR3 amino acids: CASSPRTGVDMTDTQYF. The CDR3 region has the DNA TGTGCCAGCAGCCCAAGGACAGGGGTAGATATGACAGATACGCAGTATTTT.

This chain links TRBV5-1 with TRBJ2-2; TRBD1 matches at 8 bases. Per the germline V gene, CDR1 is SGHRS and CDR2 is YFSETQ. V was pared by 5 bases and J by 3 bases, with 9 bases of the junction left unmatched. The CDR3 sequence is 16 residues long. The CDR3, as DNA: TGCGCCAGCAGGCCTATTCCGGGACAGGACACCGGGGAGCTGTTTTTT. It translates to CASRPIPGQDTGELFF. Together with reference TRBV5-1 and TRBJ2-2, the CDR3 gives the full variable domain: KAGVTQTPRYLIKTRGQQVTLSCSPISGHRSVSWYQQTPGQGLQFLFEYFSETQRNKGNFPGRFSGRQFSNSRSEMNVSTLELGDSALYLCASRPIPGQDTGELFFGEGSRLTVL.

V gene TRBV13 combines with J gene TRBJ1-3, with 8 bases aligning to TRBD1. The CDR3 runs to 16 residues. V was clipped by 5 bases and J by 0 bases; unmatched bases: 6. In germline, CDR1 is PRHDT, CDR2 FYEKMQ (reference sequence). In DNA, the CDR3 is TGTGCCAGCAGCCCCCTCGGGACAGGCTCTGGAAACACCATATATTTT. The encoded protein is CASSPLGTGSGNTIYF.

V gene TRBV28 combines with J gene TRBJ1-6; the D gene is possibly TRBD1 (6 bases). The CDR3 runs 15 residues. The germline V gene encodes CDR1 MDHEN and CDR2 SYDVKM. V shed 7 bases and J shed 4 bases, with 14 bases lying between them. CDR3 amino acids: CASTYKGTYNSPLHF. The CDR3 DNA follows: TGTGCCAGCACCTATAAAGGGACATATAATTCACCCCTCCACTTT. The full variable domain, completed using reference TRBV28 and TRBJ1-6, is DVKVTQSSRYLVKRTGEKVFLECVQDMDHENMFWYRQDPGLGLRLIYFSYDVKMKEKGDIPEGYSVSREKKERFSLILESASTNQTSMYLCASTYKGTYNSPLHFGNGTRLTVT.

The chain combines TRBV28 with TRBJ1-1, with 7 bases lining up with TRBD1. With V trimmed by 0 bases and J by 3 bases, 4 bases remained unmatched. This CDR3 spans 15 amino acids. CDR1 MDHEN and CDR2 SYDVKM come from the germline V gene. As DNA, the CDR3 is TGTGCCAGCAGTTTATGGGCAGGGGGGTACACTGAAGCTTTCTTT. Its protein product is CASSLWAGGYTEAFF.

V gene TRBV18 combines with J gene TRBJ1-5, with a possible D match to TRBD1 (6 bases). The CDR3 extends over 14 amino acids. The V gene lost 2 bases and the J gene lost 7 bases, with 12 bases spanning the gap. Germline CDR1 KGHSH, CDR2 LQKENI. CDR3 nucleotides: TGTGCCAGCTCACCAACAGGGCAATTCCAGCCCCAGCATTTT. Translation gives CASSPTGQFQPQHF. Using reference TRBV18 and TRBJ1-5 for the parts outside the CDR3, the full variable domain is NAGVMQNPRHLVRRRGQEARLRCSPMKGHSHVYWYRQLPEEGLKFMVYLQKENIIDESGMPKERFSAEFPKEGPSILRIQQVVRGDSAAYFCASSPTGQFQPQHFGDGTRLSIL.

The chain recombines TRBV7-6 with TRBJ2-3; tentative D call: TRBD2 (5 bases). The CDR3 sequence is 14 residues long. Per the germline V gene, CDR1 is SGHVS and CDR2 is FNYEAQ. The V end was cut by 6 bases, the J end by 4 bases, with 14 bases between. The CDR3 loop is CASRPGEGADTQYF. The CDR3 region has the DNA TGTGCCAGCAGGCCTGGTGAGGGTGCAGATACGCAGTATTTT.

The rearrangement uses TRBV9 and TRBJ1-2; D perhaps matches TRBD1 (6 bases). This CDR3 contains 13 residues. Germline CDR1 is SGDLS and CDR2 is YYNGEE. The V end was cut by 5 bases, the J end by 6 bases, with 14 bases between. The CDR3 DNA reads TGTGCCAGCAGAAAACAGGGTCGACATGGCTACACCTTC. This sequence encodes CASRKQGRHGYTF.

This clone showed up just a few times. The rearrangement links TRBV5-1 to TRBJ1-2; TRBD1 matches at 8 bases. This CDR3 has 14 amino acids. Germline lookup yields CDR1 SGHRS and CDR2 YFSETQ. V shed 0 bases and J 4 bases; nucleotides not matched to a gene: 2. The CDR3 loop is CASSLGQGSYGYTF. The CDR3, as DNA: TGCGCCAGCAGCTTGGGACAGGGGAGCTATGGCTACACCTTC.